This T cell receptor beta chain was documented in a study of blood T cells in healthy people across ages. Germline assignment: CDR1 SGDLS and CDR2 YYNGEE. The ends lost 0 bases at V and 0 bases at J; junction bases unmatched: 5. The CDR3 is 17 residues long. Combining a sample-barcoded 5' primer with a J-beta primer mix, a second PCR ran for roughly 6 to 11 cycles. Sequencing of every sample gave 2.5 million or more CDR3-containing paired-end reads. From the 5' RACE reads, TCRdb called clonotypes with MiXCR, one entry per CDR3 protein. Of fewer than 1,000,000 distinct CDR3 sequences in the sample, about 42% were seen once.

This sequence originates from a man aged 80 or over in good health. The chain uses TRBV9 and TRBJ1-1; 10 bases agree with TRBD1. The sequenced material came from blood. The DNA for the CDR3 is TGTGCCAGCAGCGTAGGGACAGGGGGGAACATGAACACTGAAGCTTTCTTT. It codes for CASSVGTGGNMNTEAFF.